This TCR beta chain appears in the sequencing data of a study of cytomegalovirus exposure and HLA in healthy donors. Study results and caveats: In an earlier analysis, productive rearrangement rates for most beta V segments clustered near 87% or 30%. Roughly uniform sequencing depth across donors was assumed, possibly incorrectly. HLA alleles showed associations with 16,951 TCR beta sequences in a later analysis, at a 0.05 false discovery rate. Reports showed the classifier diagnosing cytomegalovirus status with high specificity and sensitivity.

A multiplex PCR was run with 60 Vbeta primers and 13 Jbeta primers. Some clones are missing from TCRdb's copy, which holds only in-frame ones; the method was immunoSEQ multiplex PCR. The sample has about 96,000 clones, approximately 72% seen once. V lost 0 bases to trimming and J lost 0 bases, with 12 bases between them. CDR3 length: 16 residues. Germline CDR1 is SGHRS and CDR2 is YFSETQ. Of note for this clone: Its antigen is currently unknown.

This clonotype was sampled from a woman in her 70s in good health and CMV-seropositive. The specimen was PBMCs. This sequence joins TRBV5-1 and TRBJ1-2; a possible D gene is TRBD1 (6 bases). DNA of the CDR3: TGCGCCAGCAGCTTGGAAGGGGGAAGGACTAACTATGGCTACACCTTC. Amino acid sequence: CASSLEGGRTNYGYTF.